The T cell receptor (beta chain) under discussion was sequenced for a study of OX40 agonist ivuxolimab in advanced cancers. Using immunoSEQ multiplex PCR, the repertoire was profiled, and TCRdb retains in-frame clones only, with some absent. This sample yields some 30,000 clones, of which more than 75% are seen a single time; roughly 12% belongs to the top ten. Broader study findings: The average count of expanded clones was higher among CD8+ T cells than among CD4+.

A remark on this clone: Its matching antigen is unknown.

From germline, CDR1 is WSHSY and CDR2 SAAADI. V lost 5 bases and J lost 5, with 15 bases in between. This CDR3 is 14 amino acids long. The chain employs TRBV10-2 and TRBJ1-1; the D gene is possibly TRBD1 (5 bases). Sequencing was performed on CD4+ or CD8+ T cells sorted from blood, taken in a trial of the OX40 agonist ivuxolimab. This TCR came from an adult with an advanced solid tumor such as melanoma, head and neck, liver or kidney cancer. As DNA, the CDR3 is TGCGCCAGCAGTTGGGGCCGTTCGGAGACTGAAGCTTTCTTT. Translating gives CASSWGRSETEAFF.